This TCR beta chain is from a study of T cell repertoires in cytomegalovirus infection. The CDR3 consists of 20 residues. Trimming cost V 6 bases and J 2 bases; bases outside gene matches: 21. CDR1 is MNHNS, CDR2 SASEGT, per germline. TCRdb independently ran MiXCR on the reads; one entry per CDR3 protein. There are more than 250,000 distinct CDR3 sequences in the sample; roughly an eighth occur only once, and 7% to 9.5% lies in the top ten. This clonotype has ten or more counts. The antigen remains unidentified. Study observations and caveats: The cumulative frequency of public TCR beta families identified carriers of CMV plus the relevant HLA. It was HLA-C-restricted CMV-specific TCR beta clonotypes that dominated the response ex vivo.

This sequence joins TRBV6-1 and TRBJ2-3; 9 positions match TRBD2. Sequenced input: PBMCs. The clonotype originates from a human donor in good health (CMV status not recorded). Some clones in this sample may be carry-over from other donors' samples. CDR3 sequence: CASSKYRPLRGGAHTDTQYF. Written as DNA, the CDR3 is TGTGCCAGCAGCAAATACCGACCCCTACGCGGGGGGGCACACACAGATACGCAGTATTTT.